The text below deals with one TCR beta chain. The source of the sample is a study of blood T cell repertoires in COVID-19. Study details: The study drew acute and convalescent COVID-19 samples from the United States, Italy and Spain. Sources were T cells, B-cell-depleted T cells, or PBMCs; the material itself was cDNA or gDNA.

Methods used by the authors: Amplification from reference gene primers served as the basis for estimated nucleated cell counts. Data came from immunoSEQ multiplex PCR; TCRdb stores just in-frame clones and leaves some out. The V and J calls and clone size come from that table; D and trimming were worked out from the DNA. The table includes some 170,000 clones, about nine tenths detected once. Looked up from germline, CDR1 is MNHEY and CDR2 is SVGEGT. This CDR3 is 15 amino acids long. The ends lost 4 bases at V and 2 bases at J; junction bases unmatched: 7. The chain carries TRBV6-2 or TRBV6-3 and TRBJ1-2; 7 nucleotides match TRBD1. The sample was peripheral blood. The receptor comes from a man in his sixties with active or convalescent COVID-19. The CDR3 protein is CASSSTTTGNYGYTF. CDR3 DNA sequence: TGTGCCAGCAGTTCCACTACGACAGGGAACTATGGCTACACCTTC.